Listed below are T cell receptor beta chains from one sample, sequenced in a study of Graves' ophthalmopathy and Graves' hyperthyroidism. TCRdb recomputed calls from the multiplex PCR reads with MiXCR, one row per CDR3 protein. This sample yields over 150,000 distinct CDR3 sequences, of which about 40% are seen a single time; 5.8% belongs to the top ten. Sequenced: peripheral blood. These receptor sequences come from a woman aged 40 to 55 with Graves' ophthalmopathy. Each CDR3 is given with its conserved first and last residue. The D gene is left open where the match is weak. Only some rows state a clone size, as once, few, many or a class for expanded clones.

>TRBJ1-1|TRBV28|many|NA
TGTGCCAGCAGTTTTCCCCCGTCCTTCTTT
CASSFPPSFF
>TRBJ2-7|TRBV6-1|NA|NA
TGTGCCAGCAGCTTTCGGGGAGGCTACGAGCAGTACTTC
CASSFRGGYEQYF
>TRBJ1-1|TRBV7-2|many|TRBD1
TGTGCCAGCAGCACTTCGACAGGGCGAGGAGCTTTCTTT
CASSTSTGRGAFF
>TRBJ1-1|TRBV12-3/TRBV12-4|NA|TRBD1
TGTGCCAGCAGCACGACAGGGACAAACACTGAAGCTTTCTTT
CASSTTGTNTEAFF
>TRBJ2-5|TRBV7-8|NA|TRBD2
TGTGCCAGCAGCTTATTGCTAGCGGGAGCCGAGGAGACCCAGTACTTC
CASSLLLAGAEETQYF
>TRBJ2-7|TRBV10-3|many|TRBD1
TGTGCCATCAGTGGGGACAGGGGGCCCTACGAGCAGTACTTC
CAISGDRGPYEQYF
>TRBJ2-5|TRBV6-1|NA|TRBD2
TGTGCCAGCAGGACTGGACTAGTTGGTTGGGAGACCCAGTACTTC
CASRTGLVGWETQYF
>TRBJ1-5|TRBV27|NA|NA
TGTGCCAGCAGTTTAACGGTCGGGCAAAATAGCAATCAGCCCCAGCATTTT
CASSLTVGQNSNQPQHF
>TRBJ1-2|TRBV7-9|many|NA
TGTGCCAGCGGATCTAAAGGGGTGAACTATGGCTACACCTTC
CASGSKGVNYGYTF
>TRBJ2-7|TRBV6-5|once|TRBD1
TGTGCCAGCAGTTACTCCGGGACAGGGGGCGCCGCGCAGTACTTC
CASSYSGTGGAAQYF
>TRBJ2-5|TRBV28|many|TRBD1
TGTGCCAGCAGTCAACTCAGGGGGCGTTCAGCGAAAGAGACCCAGTACTTC
CASSQLRGRSAKETQYF
>TRBJ2-5|TRBV20-1|many|TRBD2
TGCAGTGCTTTACTAGCGGGGGGGGCGGAGACCCAGTACTTC
CSALLAGGAETQYF
>TRBJ1-2|TRBV2|many|TRBD1
TGTGCCAGCAGGAATGAAGGGACAGGCGATGGCTACACCTTC
CASRNEGTGDGYTF
>TRBJ1-2|TRBV9|many|TRBD1
TGTGCCAGCAGCGTAGCTGGGACAGGACGCTACACCTTC
CASSVAGTGRYTF
>TRBJ1-6|TRBV7-2|NA|NA
TGTGCCAGCAGCTCAGGTGGAGGGGGTCATTCACCCCTCCACTTT
CASSSGGGGHSPLHF
>TRBJ2-7|TRBV11-2|NA|TRBD1
TGTGCCAGCAGCGCCGGGACAGGGCTTGTATTTACCTACGAGCAGTACTTC
CASSAGTGLVFTYEQYF
>TRBJ1-5|TRBV6-5|many|NA
TGTGCCAGCACCTCAGAGCCCTATAGCAATCAGCCCCAGCATTTT
CASTSEPYSNQPQHF
>TRBJ2-5|TRBV28|many|TRBD2
TGTGCCAGCAGGACGGCGGGAGCTAACCAAGAGACCCAGTACTTC
CASRTAGANQETQYF
>TRBJ1-2|TRBV28|many|NA
TGTGCCAGTAACGAGCAGAGGAATGGCTACACCTTC
CASNEQRNGYTF
>TRBJ1-3|TRBV12-3/TRBV12-4|many|TRBD1
TGTGCCAGCAGCGACAGGGTCTCTGGAAACACCATATATTTT
CASSDRVSGNTIYF
>TRBJ1-3|TRBV15|many|NA
TGTGCCGCCTGGAGGGGCATCTCTGGAAACACCATATATTTT
CAAWRGISGNTIYF
>TRBJ1-5|TRBV2|many|NA
TGTGCCAGCAGTGAAGCGCTAGGGGTTGGGGAGCCCCAGCATTTT
CASSEALGVGEPQHF
>TRBJ2-5|TRBV11-2|many|NA
TGTGCCAGCAGCTTAGCCCCGACAGTCCAAGAGACCCAGTACTTC
CASSLAPTVQETQYF
>TRBJ1-1|TRBV6-2/TRBV6-3|NA|NA
TGTGCCAGCAGTTACTCCAGGGACACCCTAAGTATGAGTACTGAAGCTTTCTTT
CASSYSRDTLSMSTEAFF
>TRBJ1-1|TRBV4-1|many|TRBD1
TGCGCCAGCAGCCGGGGACAGGGAACCAACACTGAAGCTTTCTTT
CASSRGQGTNTEAFF